A single sample is the source of the 30 T cell receptor beta chains below, sequenced in a study of Tregs in tolerant kidney transplant recipients. Generated by immunoSEQ multiplex PCR, the TCRdb table keeps only in-frame clones and is missing some. Of under 100,000 clones in the sample, around 94% are singletons; the top ten hold approximately 4.8%. Sequencing used CD8+ T cells from blood. These TCRs come from a human donor in good health.

This clone was recorded only once. The chain joins TRBV4-1 to TRBJ2-2; unclear D gene. Trimming stripped 3 bases from V and 6 bases from J, with 11 bases between. The CDR3 has 14 amino acids. Germline CDR1 reads MGHRA; CDR2 reads YSYEKL. CDR3 amino acids: CASSQQDNAGELFF. The DNA for the CDR3 is TGCGCCAGCAGCCAGCAGGATAACGCCGGGGAGCTGTTTTTT.

CDR3 nucleotide sequence: TGTGCCAGCAGTCTTCTCGGCCCTGAAGCTTTCTTT. Amino acid sequence: CASSLLGPEAFF. V and J are TRBV5-6 and TRBJ1-1; D not resolved. Germline CDR1 reads SGHDT; CDR2 reads YYEEEE. The V end was cut by 5 bases, the J end by 6 bases, with 11 bases between. CDR3 length equals 12 residues.

The gene calls are TRBV11-2 and TRBJ2-2; the D gene is possibly TRBD2 (5 bases). This CDR3 has 13 amino acids. The germline V gene encodes CDR1 SGHAT and CDR2 FQNNGV. V lost 5 bases to trimming and J lost 6 bases, with 10 bases between them. The CDR3 DNA sequence: TGTGCCAGCAGCCAGGCGGGTTCCGGGGAGCTGTTTTTT. It is translated as CASSQAGSGELFF.

The chain is built from TRBV30 and TRBJ2-7; 9 nucleotides align to TRBD1. J gave up 6 bases and V 2 bases, and 2 bases lay outside the gene matches. The CDR3 totals 12 residues. Germline V gives CDR1 GTSNPN, CDR2 SVGIG (reference sequence). Written as DNA, the CDR3 is TGTGCCTGGAGTCCACAGGGGGCCGAGCAGTACTTC. Translating it yields CAWSPQGAEQYF.

Turning to this clone: This may arise from a read error, as a much more abundant clone is one base away. The rearrangement links TRBV27 to TRBJ2-7; D call uncertain. V was pared by 5 bases and J by 1 base, with 3 bases between. The CDR3 spans 11 residues. Germline CDR1 reads MNHEY; CDR2 reads SMNVEV (reference sequence). In DNA, the CDR3 is TGTGCCAGCAGTCCTTCCTACGAGCAGTACTTC. Its protein is CASSPSYEQYF.

This rearrangement joins TRBV7-7 to TRBJ2-1, with TRBD2 matching 7 bases. Per the germline V gene, CDR1 is SSHAT and CDR2 is FNYEAQ (reference sequence). V gave up 5 bases and J gave up 6 bases; unmatched junction bases: 10. The CDR3 has 15 residues. CDR3 bases: TGTGCCAGCAGCCGCGCGACTAGCCCTCCCAATGAGCAGTTCTTC. It encodes CASSRATSPPNEQFF.

The chain joins TRBV7-9 to TRBJ2-7, with D perhaps TRBD2 (7 bases). The CDR3 runs to 14 residues. The germline V gene has CDR1 SEHNR and CDR2 FQNEAQ (reference sequence). The V end was cut by 8 bases, the J end by 5 bases, with 19 bases between. CDR3 loop: CASPGGGRGDEQYF. The CDR3 DNA is TGTGCCAGCCCGGGCGGGGGCCGCGGGGACGAGCAGTACTTC.

The J gene is TRBJ2-2, the V gene TRBV5-1; D call uncertain. This CDR3 has 15 residues. Trimming removed 5 bases from V and 0 bases from J, with 11 bases in between. Germline V gives CDR1 SGHRS, CDR2 YFSETQ. In DNA, the CDR3 is TGCGCCAGCAGGTTAAGCAGTGCGAACACCGGGGAGCTGTTTTTT. It encodes CASRLSSANTGELFF. Drawing the rest from reference TRBV5-1 and TRBJ2-2, the complete variable domain is KAGVTQTPRYLIKTRGQQVTLSCSPISGHRSVSWYQQTPGQGLQFLFEYFSETQRNKGNFPGRFSGRQFSNSRSEMNVSTLELGDSALYLCASRLSSANTGELFFGEGSRLTVL.

The gene calls are TRBV6-5 and TRBJ2-7, with TRBD2 identical over 12 bases. Trimming took 1 base from V and 2 from J; bases not matched to a gene: 0. CDR1 MNHEY and CDR2 SVGAGI come from the germline V gene. The CDR3 totals 15 residues. The CDR3 is CASSYWTSGAYEQYF. CDR3 sequence (DNA): TGTGCCAGCAGTTACTGGACTAGCGGGGCCTACGAGCAGTACTTC.

This clone showed up just once. Distinct nucleotide sequences in the sample also encode this CDR3. The rearrangement uses TRBV9 and TRBJ1-1; maybe TRBD1 (5 bases). Germline-derived CDR1 and CDR2 are SGDLS and YYNGEE. Trimming pared 0 bases from V and 3 bases from J, leaving 12 bases between. This CDR3 is 15 amino acids long. CDR3 sequence (DNA): TGTGCCAGCAGCGTAGGCGGAGGGGCGGACACTGAAGCTTTCTTT. This gives the protein CASSVGGGADTEAFF.

The rearrangement joins TRBV29-1 to TRBJ2-7, with D perhaps matching TRBD2 (6 bases). CDR1 is SQVTM and CDR2 is ANQGSEA in the germline V gene. This CDR3 comprises 15 residues. The V and J ends lost 3 bases and 0 bases respectively, with 15 bases between them. The CDR3 sequence is CSVDGAGPSSYEQYF. CDR3 sequence (DNA): TGCAGCGTTGATGGGGCGGGACCGAGCTCCTACGAGCAGTACTTC.

The chain employs TRBV27 and TRBJ2-2; no definite D call. The CDR3 totals 12 residues. Trimming took 3 bases from V and 7 from J, leaving 6 bases between them. Germline CDR1 is MNHEY and CDR2 is SMNVEV (reference sequence). Here the CDR3 reads CASSFSGGELFF. In DNA, the CDR3 is TGTGCCAGCAGTTTCTCTGGCGGGGAGCTGTTTTTT.

The rearrangement uses TRBV30 and TRBJ2-2; D perhaps matches TRBD1 (5 bases). The ends were cut back, 4 bases at V and 2 bases at J, with 8 bases in the middle. Germline V gives CDR1 GTSNPN, CDR2 SVGIG (reference sequence). This CDR3 is built from 13 residues. As DNA, the CDR3 is TGTGCCTGGATCAGGGCCAACACCGGGGAGCTGTTTTTT. Translating it yields CAWIRANTGELFF.

The chain links TRBV27 to TRBJ2-7, with 11 bases identical to TRBD1. The CDR3 is made up of 15 amino acids. Trimming at V came to 4 bases and at J to 4 bases, leaving 6 bases not matched to a gene. Germline CDR1 and CDR2: MNHEY and SMNVEV (reference sequence). As DNA, the CDR3 is TGTGCCAGCAGTTCCCGGGACAGGGGGTTTTACGAGCAGTACTTC. Encoded protein: CASSSRDRGFYEQYF.

This clone was counted between two and nine times. The chain is built from TRBV6-6 and TRBJ1-5, with D perhaps TRBD1 (6 bases). Germline V gene sequence: CDR1 MNHNY, CDR2 SVGAGI (reference sequence). Between the trimmed V and J ends, which lost 6 bases and 1 base, there was a span of 16 bases. This CDR3 contains 16 residues. CDR3 nucleotides: TGTGCCAGCAGCTGGGACGGGGGACAAAGCAATCAGCCCCAGCATTTT. Its protein product is CASSWDGGQSNQPQHF.

This chain links TRBV5-4 with TRBJ1-1, with D possibly being TRBD1 (6 bases). Per germline, CDR1 SGHNT and CDR2 YYREEE (reference sequence). V lost 10 bases to trimming and J lost 4 bases, with 14 bases between them. This CDR3 region has 12 residues. CDR3 amino acids: CALRGAGTEAFF. DNA of the CDR3: TGTGCCTTGAGGGGGGCTGGCACTGAAGCTTTCTTT.

CDR3 sequence: CASNPGQDRQGSYNEQFF. Written as DNA, the CDR3 is TGCGCCAGCAACCCGGGACAAGACAGACAGGGCTCCTACAATGAGCAGTTCTTC. The chain is built from TRBV5-1 and TRBJ2-1; 7 nucleotides line up with TRBD1. Germline-derived CDR1 and CDR2 are SGHRS and YFSETQ. The trim removed 6 bases at V and 0 bases at J, leaving 15 bases unmatched. The CDR3 is 18 amino acids.

The rearrangement links TRBV6-1 to TRBJ1-5; TRBD1 is a possible D gene (6 bases). This CDR3 region has 18 residues. CDR1 MNHNS and CDR2 SASEGT come from the germline V gene. V was clipped by 1 base and J by 2 bases, with 18 bases between them. The CDR3 loop is CASSEEEGVVVGNQPQHF. In DNA, the CDR3 is TGTGCCAGCAGTGAAGAGGAGGGGGTCGTGGTCGGCAATCAGCCCCAGCATTTT.

The rearrangement uses TRBV7-9 and TRBJ1-2, with D possibly being TRBD1 (5 bases). Germline CDR1 is SEHNR and CDR2 is FQNEAQ (reference sequence). The CDR3 loop spans 13 amino acids. V dropped 5 bases and J dropped 6 bases, with 13 bases sitting between them. This CDR3 is CASSLTQGDGYTF. As DNA, the CDR3 is TGTGCCAGCAGCCTTACGCAGGGCGATGGCTACACCTTC.

In its sample, this clone was seen once. The gene calls are TRBV6-1 and TRBJ1-5; 7 bases map to TRBD1. V was pared by 5 bases and J by 2 bases, with 6 bases of the junction left unmatched. Germline loops: CDR1 MNHNS, CDR2 SASEGT. This CDR3 contains 15 residues. The CDR3 bases are TGTGCCAGCAGTAGGGACAGAAGTCGCAATCAGCCCCAGCATTTT. This translates into CASSRDRSRNQPQHF.

This clone was counted once. This chain joins TRBV7-9 and TRBJ2-3; D tentatively reads TRBD1 or TRBD2 (6 bases each). Germline V gene sequence: CDR1 SEHNR, CDR2 FQNEAQ (reference sequence). With 6 bases removed from V and 2 bases from J, the gap between germline ends came to 21 bases. The CDR3 length is 17 residues. CDR3 amino acids: CASSHRGFPGDTDTQYF. Written as DNA, the CDR3 is TGTGCCAGCAGTCATAGGGGGTTTCCGGGGGACACAGATACGCAGTATTTT. Together with reference TRBV7-9 and TRBJ2-3, the CDR3 gives the full variable domain: DTGVSQNPRHKITKRGQNVTFRCDPISEHNRLYWYRQTLGQGPEFLTYFQNEAQLEKSRLLSDRFSAERPKGSFSTLEIQRTEQGDSAMYLCASSHRGFPGDTDTQYFGPGTRLTVL.

J is TRBJ1-1 and V is TRBV4-1; 8 positions match TRBD1. J lost 0 bases, V lost 7 bases, and 10 bases had no gene match. Germline CDR1 reads MGHRA; CDR2 reads YSYEKL. The CDR3 has 16 amino acids. The CDR3 loop is CASTEGPGQVNTEAFF. In DNA, the CDR3 is TGCGCCAGCACCGAGGGACCGGGACAGGTGAACACTGAAGCTTTCTTT.

This clone was detected only once. V is TRBV5-1 and J is TRBJ2-1, with TRBD2 identical over 9 bases. The CDR3 consists of 19 residues. V lost 4 bases to trimming and J lost 10 bases; unmatched junction nucleotides: 24. Germline V gene lookup returns CDR1 SGHRS and CDR2 YFSETQ. This CDR3 reads CASSPRLAGRNGGREEQFF. The CDR3 coding sequence is TGCGCCAGCAGCCCCCGTCTAGCGGGGCGGAATGGGGGGAGGGAGGAGCAGTTCTTC.

The chain carries TRBV7-2 and TRBJ1-2; possibly TRBD1 for D (5 bases). V was trimmed by 1 base and J by 4 bases, leaving 22 bases between them. The CDR3 is 18 amino acids. Germline V gene sequence: CDR1 SGHTA, CDR2 FQGNSA. CDR3 coding DNA: TGTGCCAGCAGCTTAGGGTGGGGAGCGGGGGACTACGTCTATGGCTACACCTTC. It is translated as CASSLGWGAGDYVYGYTF.

This clone was seen only once. The chain joins TRBV9 to TRBJ2-4, with TRBD2 as a possible D gene (5 bases). Germline loops: CDR1 SGDLS, CDR2 YYNGEE. V was clipped by 4 bases and J by 2 bases, with 16 bases between them. The CDR3 totals 16 residues. The DNA of the CDR3 is TGTGCCAGCAGCCCAAACATAGGCGGGTCCAAAAACATTCAGTACTTC. Protein sequence: CASSPNIGGSKNIQYF. Variable domain in full (rest from reference TRBV9 and TRBJ2-4): DSGVTQTPKHLITATGQRVTLRCSPRSGDLSVYWYQQSLDQGLQFLIQYYNGEERAKGNILERFSAQQFPDLHSELNLSSLELGDSALYFCASSPNIGGSKNIQYFGAGTRLSVL.

The V gene is TRBV27, the J gene TRBJ2-4, with a weak D call TRBD2 (6 bases). This CDR3 is 17 amino acids long. Deletions cut 5 bases from V and 0 bases from J, with 17 bases between. CDR1 is MNHEY, CDR2 SMNVEV, per germline (reference sequence). The CDR3 here is CASSQIPGLVAKNIQYF. In nucleotides, the CDR3 is TGTGCCAGCAGTCAAATTCCGGGACTCGTAGCCAAAAACATTCAGTACTTC.

The CDR3 loop reads CASSLGRTGNTGELFF. The CDR3 DNA reads as TGTGCCAGCAGCTTAGGTAGGACAGGAAACACCGGGGAGCTGTTTTTT. This chain connects TRBV11-3 to TRBJ2-2, with 7 bases aligning to TRBD1. The V gene's germline CDR1 is SGHNT and CDR2 YENEEA. This CDR3 has 16 amino acids. The J segment lost 2 bases and the V segment lost 1 base, leaving 4 bases of the junction unmatched.

This chain joins TRBV5-6 and TRBJ1-1, with D possibly matching TRBD1 (5 bases). The V gene's germline CDR1 is SGHDT and CDR2 YYEEEE. V lost 7 bases and J 1 base, leaving 11 bases between the germline ends. There are 13 residues in the CDR3. The CDR3 nucleotides are TGTGCCAGCGGCCACGGGGGGAACACTGAAGCTTTCTTT. Translating gives CASGHGGNTEAFF.

V usage is TRBV7-6 and J usage is TRBJ1-5; no clear D gene. CDR1 is SGHVS and CDR2 is FNYEAQ in the germline V gene. The CDR3 is 13 residues long. Trimming left V 3 bases short and J 4 bases short, with 7 bases between. The CDR3 reads CASSFGMNQPQHF. DNA for the CDR3: TGTGCCAGCAGCTTCGGGATGAATCAGCCCCAGCATTTT.

This chain connects TRBV2 to TRBJ2-2; no clear D gene. The CDR3 has 15 residues. Trimming took 5 bases from V and 0 from J, leaving 10 bases between them. Germline-derived CDR1 and CDR2 are SNHLY and FYNNEI. For the CDR3, the DNA is TGTGCCAGCAGTCCATCCAGCGCGAACACCGGGGAGCTGTTTTTT. Translated: CASSPSSANTGELFF. The entire variable domain, with the rest obtained from reference TRBV2 and TRBJ2-2, is as follows: EPEVTQTPSHQVTQMGQEVILRCVPISNHLYFYWYRQILGQKVEFLVSFYNNEISEKSEIFDDQFSVERPDGSNFTLKIRSTKLEDSAMYFCASSPSSANTGELFFGEGSRLTVL.